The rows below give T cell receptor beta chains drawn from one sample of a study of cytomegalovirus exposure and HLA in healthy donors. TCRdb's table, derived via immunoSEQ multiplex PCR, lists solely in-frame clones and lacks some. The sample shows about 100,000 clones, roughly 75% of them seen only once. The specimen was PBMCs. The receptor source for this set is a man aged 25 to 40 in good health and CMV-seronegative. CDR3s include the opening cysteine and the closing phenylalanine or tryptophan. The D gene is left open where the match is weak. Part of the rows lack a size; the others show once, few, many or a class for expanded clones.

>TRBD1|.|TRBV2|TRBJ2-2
CASRDRGTGELFF
TGTGCCAGCAGGGACAGGGGCACCGGGGAGCTGTTTTTT
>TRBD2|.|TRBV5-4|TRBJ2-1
CASSVLAGGNDEQFF
TGTGCCAGCAGCGTTCTAGCGGGAGGTAACGATGAGCAGTTCTTC
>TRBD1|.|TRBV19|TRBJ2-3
CASSKGQGIDTQYF
TGTGCCAGTAGTAAAGGACAGGGGATCGATACGCAGTATTTT
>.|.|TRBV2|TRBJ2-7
CATVFPLGGLYEQYF
TGTGCCACCGTGTTCCCCCTGGGCGGGCTCTACGAGCAGTACTTC
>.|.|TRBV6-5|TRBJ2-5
CASREGRTETQYF
TGTGCCAGCAGGGAGGGTCGAACAGAGACCCAGTACTTC
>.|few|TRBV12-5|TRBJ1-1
CASGLVPRGDTEAFF
TGTGCTAGTGGTTTGGTACCTCGGGGGGACACTGAAGCTTTCTTT
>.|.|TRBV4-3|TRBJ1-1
CASSQEGRQSEAFF
TGCGCCAGCAGCCAAGAGGGCAGGCAGTCTGAAGCTTTCTTT
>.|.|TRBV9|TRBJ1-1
CASSPGQNTEAFF
TGTGCCAGCAGCCCCGGACAGAACACTGAAGCTTTCTTT
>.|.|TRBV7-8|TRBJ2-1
CASSFRKRELSSYNEQFF
TGTGCCAGCAGCTTCAGGAAAAGGGAGCTTAGTTCCTACAATGAGCAGTTCTTC
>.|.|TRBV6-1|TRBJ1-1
CASSEGTSGTEAFF
TGTGCCAGCAGTGAAGGAACCTCGGGGACTGAAGCTTTCTTT
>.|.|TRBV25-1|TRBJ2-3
CAASVADTQYF
TGTGCCGCTAGCGTCGCAGATACGCAGTATTTT
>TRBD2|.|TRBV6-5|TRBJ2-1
CASRRGTSGYNEQFF
TGTGCCAGCAGACGCGGGACTAGCGGATACAATGAGCAGTTCTTC
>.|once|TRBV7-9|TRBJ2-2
CALFHTGELFF
TGTGCCCTTTTTCACACCGGGGAGCTGTTTTTT
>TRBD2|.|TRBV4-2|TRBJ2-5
CASSQCQGLAGEVEETQYF
TGTGCCAGCAGCCAATGCCAGGGTTTAGCGGGGGAGGTAGAAGAGACCCAGTACTTC
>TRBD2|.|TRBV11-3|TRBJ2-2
CASSLAGDGTGELFF
TGTGCCAGCAGCCTAGCGGGAGATGGGACCGGGGAGCTGTTTTTT
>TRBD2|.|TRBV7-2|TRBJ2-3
CASSLVPSGGGIDTQYF
TGTGCCAGCAGCTTAGTCCCTAGCGGGGGGGGAATAGATACGCAGTATTTT
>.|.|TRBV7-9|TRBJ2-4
CASSVRGGDAKNIQYF
TGTGCCAGCAGCGTCAGAGGGGGGGACGCCAAAAACATTCAGTACTTC
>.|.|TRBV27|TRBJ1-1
CATRRVSHLNTEAFF
TGTGCCACCCGTCGGGTTTCCCACCTGAACACTGAAGCTTTCTTT
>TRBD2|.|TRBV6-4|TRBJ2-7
CASSEGAGGSYEQYF
TGTGCCAGCAGTGAGGGAGCGGGGGGTTCCTACGAGCAGTACTTC
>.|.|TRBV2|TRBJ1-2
CASKGGAGDGYTF
TGTGCCAGCAAGGGTGGGGCAGGGGATGGCTACACCTTC
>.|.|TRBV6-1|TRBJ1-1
CASSHRSNTEAFF
TGTGCCAGCAGTCACAGGAGTAACACTGAAGCTTTCTTT
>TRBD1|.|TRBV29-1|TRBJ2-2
CSGRGTGDTGELFF
TGCAGCGGGAGAGGGACAGGGGACACCGGGGAGCTGTTTTTT
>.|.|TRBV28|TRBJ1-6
CASSRLLSSYNSPLHF
TGTGCCAGCAGCAGGCTACTTAGCTCCTATAATTCACCCCTCCACTTT
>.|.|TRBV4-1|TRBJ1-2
CASSQDWGGHRVYGYTF
TGCGCCAGCAGCCAAGATTGGGGGGGCCACAGGGTCTATGGCTACACCTTC